This entry describes one TCR beta chain. This entry is derived from a study of blood T cells in healthy people across ages. The use of a sample-barcoded 5' primer and a J-beta primer mix characterized a second PCR of about 6 to 11 cycles. Individual samples furnished no less than 2.5 million CDR3-containing paired-end reads apiece. TCRdb recomputed calls from the 5' RACE reads with MiXCR, one row per CDR3 protein. The sample records roughly 800,000 distinct CDR3 sequences, 58% being singletons. Germline V lookup: CDR1 ENHRY, CDR2 SYGVKD. This CDR3 has 12 amino acids. V was clipped by 4 bases and J by 8 bases, with 11 bases between them.

This clonotype was sampled from a man under 40 in good health. The sample consisted of blood. The chain has TRBV10-3 and TRBJ1-2; D is uncertain. The CDR3 DNA reads TGTGCCATCAGTGTAGATAGATTGGGCTACACCTTC. This codes for CAISVDRLGYTF.